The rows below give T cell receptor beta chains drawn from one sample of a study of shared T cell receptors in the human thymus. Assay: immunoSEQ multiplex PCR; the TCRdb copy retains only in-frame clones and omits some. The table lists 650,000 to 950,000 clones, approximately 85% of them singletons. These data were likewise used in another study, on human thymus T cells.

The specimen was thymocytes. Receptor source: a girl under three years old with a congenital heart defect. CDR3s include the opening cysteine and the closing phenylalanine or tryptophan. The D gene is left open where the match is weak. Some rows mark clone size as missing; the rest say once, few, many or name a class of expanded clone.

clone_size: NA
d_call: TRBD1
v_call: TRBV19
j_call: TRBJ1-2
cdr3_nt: TGTGCCAGTAGGCTAAAGGACAGGGGAACGTCTAACTATGGCTACACCTTC
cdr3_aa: CASRLKDRGTSNYGYTF

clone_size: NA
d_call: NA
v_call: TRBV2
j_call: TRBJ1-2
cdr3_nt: TGTGCCACCCCCACACCCTCCTCCTATGGCTACACCTTC
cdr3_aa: CATPTPSSYGYTF

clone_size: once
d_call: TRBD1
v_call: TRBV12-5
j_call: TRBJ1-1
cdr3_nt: TGTGCTAGTGGTTTTTTTCCTCCCAAGGGGGCGTCGGGCATGAAGACTGAAGCTTTCTTT
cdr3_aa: CASGFFPPKGASGMKTEAFF

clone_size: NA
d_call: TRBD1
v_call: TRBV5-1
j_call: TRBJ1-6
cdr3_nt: TGCGCCAGCAGCCCGAGGGAGACGGACAGGGTTGGATCACCCCTCCACTTT
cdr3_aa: CASSPRETDRVGSPLHF

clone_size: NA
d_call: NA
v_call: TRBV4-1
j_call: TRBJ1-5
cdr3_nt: TGCGCCAGCAGCCAAGACTACTTAAAGCTTTACCAGCCCCAGCATTTT
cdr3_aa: CASSQDYLKLYQPQHF

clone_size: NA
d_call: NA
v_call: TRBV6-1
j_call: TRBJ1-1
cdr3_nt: TGTGCCAGCAGTGAAATACGGGGGGCCAACACTGAAGCTTTCTTT
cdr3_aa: CASSEIRGANTEAFF

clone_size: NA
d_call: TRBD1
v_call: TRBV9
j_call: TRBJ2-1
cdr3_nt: TGTGCCAGCAGCGTAGTTGGCAGGGGGTTAGAGAATGAGCAGTTCTTC
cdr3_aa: CASSVVGRGLENEQFF

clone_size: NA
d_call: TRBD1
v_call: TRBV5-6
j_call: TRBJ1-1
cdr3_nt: TGTGCCAGCAGCTTTACAGGGGAGAAGAACACTGAAGCTTTCTTT
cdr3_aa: CASSFTGEKNTEAFF

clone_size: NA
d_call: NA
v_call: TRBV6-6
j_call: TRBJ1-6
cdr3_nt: TGTGCCAGCTTTCCAAATCTGAGTTCACCCCTCCACTTT
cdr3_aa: CASFPNLSSPLHF

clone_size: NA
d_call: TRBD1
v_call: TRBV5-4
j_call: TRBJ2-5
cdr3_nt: TGTGCCAGCAGCCGGGGACAGGGGGCGCGAGAGACCCAGTACTTC
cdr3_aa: CASSRGQGARETQYF

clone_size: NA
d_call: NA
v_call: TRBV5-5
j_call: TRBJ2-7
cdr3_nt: TGTGCCAGCAGCCCTTGGGCAGGGACTTCCCTAGACCAGTACTTC
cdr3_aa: CASSPWAGTSLDQYF

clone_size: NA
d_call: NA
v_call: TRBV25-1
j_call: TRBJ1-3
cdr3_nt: TGTGCCAGCAGTGAATTTTTTATCGACTCTCCGGGTGGAAACACCATATATTTT
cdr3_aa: CASSEFFIDSPGGNTIYF

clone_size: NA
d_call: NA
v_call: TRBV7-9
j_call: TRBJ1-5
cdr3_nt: TGTGCCAGCAGCTTTGACAGGCGGATTGCGCCCCAGCATTTT
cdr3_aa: CASSFDRRIAPQHF

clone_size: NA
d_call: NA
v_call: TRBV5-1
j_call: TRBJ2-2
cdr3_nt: TGCGCCAGCAGCTTCTGGGTGTGGAGTAACACCGGGGAGCTGTTTTTT
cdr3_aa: CASSFWVWSNTGELFF

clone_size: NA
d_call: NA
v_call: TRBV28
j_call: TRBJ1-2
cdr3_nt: TGTGCCAGCTCCCAGGGCGGTGGCTACACCTTC
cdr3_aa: CASSQGGGYTF

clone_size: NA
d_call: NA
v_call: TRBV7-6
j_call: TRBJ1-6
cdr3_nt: TGTGCCAGCAGCTTAGGGGAGTCTAATTCCCCCCTCCACTTT
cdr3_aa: CASSLGESNSPLHF

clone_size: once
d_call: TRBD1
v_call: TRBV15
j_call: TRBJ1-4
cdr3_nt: TGTGCCACCAGCAGGTACATCGGGACAGGGGCCCGTAATGAAAAACTGTTTTTT
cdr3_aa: CATSRYIGTGARNEKLFF

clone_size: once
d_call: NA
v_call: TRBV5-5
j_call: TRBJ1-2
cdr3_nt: TGTGCCAGCAGCGGCAGGGGATGGCGTAATGGCTACACCTTC
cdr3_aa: CASSGRGWRNGYTF

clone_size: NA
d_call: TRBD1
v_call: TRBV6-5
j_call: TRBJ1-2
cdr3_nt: TGTGCCAGCAGCCCGGACAGGCTAGGTGGCTACACCTTC
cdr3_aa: CASSPDRLGGYTF

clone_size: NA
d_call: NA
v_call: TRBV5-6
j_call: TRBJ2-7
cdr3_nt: TGTGCCAGCAGCTTGTACCCCCCTCCTAGGCCCTACGAGCAGTACTTC
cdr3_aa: CASSLYPPPRPYEQYF

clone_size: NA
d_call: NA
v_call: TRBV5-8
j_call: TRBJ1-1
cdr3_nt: TGTGCCAGCAGCAACCCTTCTCTCGGGGGGGACACTGAAGCTTTCTTT
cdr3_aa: CASSNPSLGGDTEAFF

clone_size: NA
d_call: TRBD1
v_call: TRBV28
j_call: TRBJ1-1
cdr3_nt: TGTGCCAGCGGTGACAGGGTTTCGAACACTGAAGCTTTCTTT
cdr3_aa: CASGDRVSNTEAFF

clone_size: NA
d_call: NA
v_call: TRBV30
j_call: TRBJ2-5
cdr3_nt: TGTGCCTGGAGTGTAAGGGCGGGCATGTCCCAAGAGACCCAGTACTTC
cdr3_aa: CAWSVRAGMSQETQYF

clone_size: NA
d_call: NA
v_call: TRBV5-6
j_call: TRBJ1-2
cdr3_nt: TGTGCCAGCAGCACCCGAACAGGGTGGGCGTATGGCTACACCTTC
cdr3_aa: CASSTRTGWAYGYTF

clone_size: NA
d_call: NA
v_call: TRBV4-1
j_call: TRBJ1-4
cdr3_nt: TGCGCCAGCAGCCTGATACCGGGACATTCGTTGGAAAAACTGTTTTTT
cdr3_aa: CASSLIPGHSLEKLFF

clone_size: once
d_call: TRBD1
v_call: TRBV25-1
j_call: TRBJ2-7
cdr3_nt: TGTGCCAGCAGTGAGGGGGACAGGGAGGCCTACGAGCAGTACTTC
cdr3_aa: CASSEGDREAYEQYF

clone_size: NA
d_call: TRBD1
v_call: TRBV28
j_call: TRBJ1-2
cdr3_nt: TGTGCCAGCAGTGGGACAGGGATACGGAATGGCTACACCTTC
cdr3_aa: CASSGTGIRNGYTF

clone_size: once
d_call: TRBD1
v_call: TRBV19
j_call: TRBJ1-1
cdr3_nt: TGTGCCAGTACCCGGGACAGGGCGTCTTACACTGAAGCTTTCTTT
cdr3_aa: CASTRDRASYTEAFF

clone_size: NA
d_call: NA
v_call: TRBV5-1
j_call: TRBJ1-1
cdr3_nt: TGCGCCAGCACCTACGGAAATTTGAGGGGGACTGAAGCTTTCTTT
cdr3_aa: CASTYGNLRGTEAFF

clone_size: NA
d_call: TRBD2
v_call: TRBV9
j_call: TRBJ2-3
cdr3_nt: TGTGCCAGCAGCGTCGGGACTAGCGGGGTCACAGATACGCAGTATTTT
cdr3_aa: CASSVGTSGVTDTQYF

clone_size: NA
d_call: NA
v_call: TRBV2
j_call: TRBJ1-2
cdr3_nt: TGTGCCAGCAGTGACTCTTCGGCCAGGGACTACTATGGCTACACCTTC
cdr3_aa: CASSDSSARDYYGYTF

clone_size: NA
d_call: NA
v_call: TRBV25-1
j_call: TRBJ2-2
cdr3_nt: TGTGCCAGCAGGGGTAGAACAGGGCCCCCCGGGGAGCTGTTTTTT
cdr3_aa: CASRGRTGPPGELFF

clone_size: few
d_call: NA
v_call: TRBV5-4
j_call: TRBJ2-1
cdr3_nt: TGTGCCAGCAGCTTGGACTACTACAATGAGCAGTTCTTC
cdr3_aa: CASSLDYYNEQFF

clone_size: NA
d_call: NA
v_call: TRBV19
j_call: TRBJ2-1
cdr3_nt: TGTGCCACAAAATTTGGAGGTTCTACCGAGAACAATGAGCAGTTCTTC
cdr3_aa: CATKFGGSTENNEQFF

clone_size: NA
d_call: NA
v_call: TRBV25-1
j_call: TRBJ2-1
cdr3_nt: TGTGCCAGCAGTGAAAAGCACCTCCCGGAGAATGAGCAGTTCTTC
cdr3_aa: CASSEKHLPENEQFF

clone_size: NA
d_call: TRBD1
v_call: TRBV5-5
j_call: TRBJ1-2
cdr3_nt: TGTGCCAGCACCAATTCCCGGACAGGGGGTGGCTACACCTTC
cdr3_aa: CASTNSRTGGGYTF

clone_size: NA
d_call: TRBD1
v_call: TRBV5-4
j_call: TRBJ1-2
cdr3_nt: TGTGCCAGCAGCCAGGCAGGGACAGGGGCTGGCTACACCTTC
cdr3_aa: CASSQAGTGAGYTF

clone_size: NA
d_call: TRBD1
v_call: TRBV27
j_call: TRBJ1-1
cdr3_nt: TGTGCCAGCAGCTCGAACACGGGACAGGGAATCATCCACGAAGCTTTCTTT
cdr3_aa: CASSSNTGQGIIHEAFF

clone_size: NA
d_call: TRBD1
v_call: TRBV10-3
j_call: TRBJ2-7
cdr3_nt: TGTGCCATCGGCCCAGACAGGGGGGAAGGCTCGGGATACGAGCAGTACTTC
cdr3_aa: CAIGPDRGEGSGYEQYF

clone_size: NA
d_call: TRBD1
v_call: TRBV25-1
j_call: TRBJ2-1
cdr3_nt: TGTGCCAGCAGTGAACGTGGGACAGCCTACAATGAGCAGTTCTTC
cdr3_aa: CASSERGTAYNEQFF

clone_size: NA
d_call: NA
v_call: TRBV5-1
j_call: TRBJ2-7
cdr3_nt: TGCGCCAGCAGCTTTTGGGGGGTTGACGAGCAGTACTTC
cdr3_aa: CASSFWGVDEQYF

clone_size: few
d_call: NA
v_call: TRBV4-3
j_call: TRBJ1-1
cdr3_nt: TGCGCCAGCAGCCAAGGATACCCAGGGATGAACACTGAAGCTTTCTTT
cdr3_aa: CASSQGYPGMNTEAFF

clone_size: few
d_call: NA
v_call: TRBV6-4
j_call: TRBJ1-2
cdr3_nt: TGTGCCAGCAGTGACGAGAGCTATGGCTACACCTTC
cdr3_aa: CASSDESYGYTF

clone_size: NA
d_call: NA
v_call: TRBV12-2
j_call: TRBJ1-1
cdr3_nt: TGTGCAAGTCGCTCGATAGAATATTGGGGGACAGGGGGTGTTAGGGCTTTCTTT
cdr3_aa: CASRSIEYWGTGGVRAFF

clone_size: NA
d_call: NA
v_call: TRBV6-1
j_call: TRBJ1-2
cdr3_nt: TGTGCCAGCAGTGAAGCGCCGGGGGGTGGTTGTGTGTACTATGGCTACACCTTC
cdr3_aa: CASSEAPGGGCVYYGYTF

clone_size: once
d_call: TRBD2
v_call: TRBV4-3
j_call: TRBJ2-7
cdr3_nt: TGCGCCAGCAGCCCAACGACTAGCGGGGGGGCCTGGGGCGAGCAGTACTTC
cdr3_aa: CASSPTTSGGAWGEQYF

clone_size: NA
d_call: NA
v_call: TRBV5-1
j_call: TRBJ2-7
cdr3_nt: TGCGCCAGCAGCATCTCAGGGGAGAGCGAGCAGTACTTC
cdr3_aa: CASSISGESEQYF

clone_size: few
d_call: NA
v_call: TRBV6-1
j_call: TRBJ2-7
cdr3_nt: TGTGCCAGCAGTGAACGTGAAAGTGGAGGGAATGGGTACGAGCAGTACTTC
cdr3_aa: CASSERESGGNGYEQYF

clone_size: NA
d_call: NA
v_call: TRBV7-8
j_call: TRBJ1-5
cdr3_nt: TGTGCCAGCAGCTTAGCGGATCCAGGGAAGGGCAATCAGCCCCAGCATTTT
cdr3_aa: CASSLADPGKGNQPQHF

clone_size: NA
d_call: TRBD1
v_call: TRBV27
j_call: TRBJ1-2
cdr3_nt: TGTGCCAGCAGTTTACCCTACACTGAGGACAGGGGGCCATTTAACTATGGCTACACCTTC
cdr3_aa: CASSLPYTEDRGPFNYGYTF

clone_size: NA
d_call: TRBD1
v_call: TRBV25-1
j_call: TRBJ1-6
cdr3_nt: TGTGCCAGCAGGGGACAGTATCTGAATTCACCCCTCCACTTT
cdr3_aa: CASRGQYLNSPLHF

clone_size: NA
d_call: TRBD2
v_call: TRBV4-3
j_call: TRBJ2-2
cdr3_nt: TGCGCCAGCAGCCAAGATTACGGGGGGAGCCTAAACACCGGGGAGCTGTTTTTT
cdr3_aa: CASSQDYGGSLNTGELFF

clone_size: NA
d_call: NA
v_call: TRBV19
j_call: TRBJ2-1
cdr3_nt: TGTGCCAGTAGTATAAAGTCACAGGGTAGGACCTACAATGAGCAGTTCTTC
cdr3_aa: CASSIKSQGRTYNEQFF

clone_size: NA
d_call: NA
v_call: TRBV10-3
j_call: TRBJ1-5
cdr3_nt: TGTGCCATCAGTGAAGGCCAGGGAGGACCTATCTATAGCAATCAGCCCCAGCATTTT
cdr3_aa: CAISEGQGGPIYSNQPQHF

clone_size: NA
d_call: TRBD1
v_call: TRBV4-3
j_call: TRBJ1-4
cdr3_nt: TGCGCCAGCAGCCTACAATTGGGCGGGACAGCTAATGAAAAACTGTTTTTT
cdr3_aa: CASSLQLGGTANEKLFF